This T cell receptor (beta chain) was sequenced for a study of T-cell reconstitution after alpha-beta-depleted transplantation in children. Germline assignment: CDR1 MRHNA and CDR2 SNTAGT. V gave up 6 bases and J gave up 2 bases, with 14 bases separating them. The CDR3 is made up of 15 amino acids. At least ten counts were recorded for this clonotype. Preparation of the TCRbeta library involved a method that used unique molecular identifiers. TCRdb redid the calling of the PCR reads with MiXCR, one entry per CDR3 protein. Here the sample spans about 610,000 distinct CDR3 sequences, 10% being singletons.

The sequence was obtained from a human donor who donated a stem cell graft to a child with acute myeloid leukemia. The V call is TRBV6-4, the J call TRBJ2-1, with D possibly TRBD2 on 5 matching bases. This sample comprised PBMCs from the stem cell graft donor, obtained from the stem cell graft. CDR3 sequence reads: CASSPNFGTYNEQFF. The CDR3 region has the DNA TGTGCCAGCAGCCCAAATTTCGGGACCTACAATGAGCAGTTCTTC.